This T cell receptor beta chain was sequenced for a study of beta chain features in type 1 diabetes. What was sequenced were expressed TCRB transcripts, since all of the isolated RNA had been reverse transcribed. The assay was immunoSEQ multiplex PCR, and TCRdb's table has in-frame clones only and misses some. The table includes 860,000 or so clones, 15% to 20% detected once. Findings and limits, study-wide: Within each of all four CD4+ subsets, Type 1 diabetes patients had TCRB CDR3s that were moderately but significantly shorter. In these data, an HLA type influence on TCRB rearrangement remained unresolved.

Sorted populations were all over 95% pure. V lost 2 bases to trimming and J lost 4 bases, with 6 bases between them. This CDR3 has 13 amino acids. CDR1 MNHEY and CDR2 SVGAGI come from the germline V gene. This clone occurred a few times. What it binds is unknown. Sequencing input: naive CD4+ T cells from blood. This TCR was sampled from a woman in her late teens or twenties in good health. This rearrangement joins TRBV6-5 to TRBJ2-1; D not resolved. The CDR3 protein is CASSYGPYNEQFF. Here the CDR3 DNA reads TGTGCCAGCAGTTACGGGCCTTACAATGAGCAGTTCTTC.